A selection of T cell receptor beta chains follows, all from one sample in a study of blood T cells in healthy people across ages. Via MiXCR, TCRdb re-called the 5' RACE reads, giving one row per CDR3 protein. The sample holds approximately 1.5 million distinct CDR3 sequences, about 31% seen once. The material sequenced was blood. These receptors all come from a woman in her 30s in good health. CDR3s include the opening cysteine and the closing phenylalanine or tryptophan. The D gene is left open where the match is weak. Not all rows give a size; the values are once, few, many and, for expanded clones, a class.

j_gene | d_gene | abundance | v_gene | CDR3aa | CDR3nt
TRBJ1-1 | TRBD1 | - | TRBV6-1 | CASSLDRGYTEAFF | TGTGCCAGCAGTCTGGACAGGGGCTACACTGAAGCTTTCTTT
TRBJ2-5 | - | - | TRBV6-4 | CASSVERGETQYF | TGTGCCAGCAGTGTTGAACGGGGTGAGACCCAGTACTTC
TRBJ2-7 | - | - | TRBV3-1 | CASSHWTVSSYEQYF | TGTGCCAGCAGCCATTGGACGGTGAGCTCCTACGAGCAGTACTTC
TRBJ2-1 | - | many | TRBV12-3/TRBV12-4 | CASSFERPVEQFF | TGTGCCAGCAGTTTCGAACGACCTGTAGAGCAGTTCTTC
TRBJ2-7 | - | - | TRBV10-3 | CAISESPGGIGYVQYF | TGTGCCATCAGTGAGTCCCCAGGGGGGATCGGCTACGTGCAGTACTTC
TRBJ2-7 | - | - | TRBV20-1 | CSARATYYAQYF | TGCAGTGCTAGAGCAACCTACTACGCGCAGTACTTC
TRBJ2-2 | TRBD1 | many | TRBV4-1 | CASSQIGTGNTGELFF | TGCGCCAGCAGCCAAATAGGGACAGGGAACACCGGGGAGCTGTTTTTT
TRBJ2-5 | - | - | TRBV2 | CASSASVETQYF | TGTGCCAGCAGTGCAAGCGTGGAGACCCAGTACTTC
TRBJ2-7 | - | few | TRBV7-7 | CATLFRGEPYEQYF | TGTGCCACCCTATTTAGGGGGGAGCCCTACGAGCAGTACTTC
TRBJ2-1 | TRBD2 | - | TRBV20-1 | CSAINNQLAGGRNEQFF | TGCAGTGCTATAAACAACCAACTAGCGGGGGGGCGCAATGAGCAGTTCTTC
TRBJ1-1 | - | - | TRBV5-1 | CASSAGGTGTNTEAFF | TGCGCCAGCAGTGCGGGAGGAACAGGGACGAACACTGAAGCTTTCTTT
TRBJ2-5 | TRBD2 | - | TRBV20-1 | CSASGGGKETQYF | TGCAGTGCTAGCGGGGGGGGGAAAGAGACCCAGTACTTC
TRBJ2-7 | TRBD2 | - | TRBV20-1 | CSAGTSGSTYEQYF | TGCAGTGCTGGGACTAGCGGGAGTACCTACGAGCAGTACTTC
TRBJ2-3 | TRBD2 | - | TRBV7-3 | CASNWTSGYTDTQYF | TGTGCCAGCAACTGGACTAGCGGCTACACAGATACGCAGTATTTT
TRBJ2-5 | - | few | TRBV9 | CASSVEPGVGLETQYF | TGTGCCAGCAGCGTCGAACCCGGGGTCGGTTTAGAGACCCAGTACTTC
TRBJ2-3 | - | few | TRBV5-1 | CASSLVRNSGTDTQYF | TGCGCCAGCAGCTTGGTTAGGAATAGCGGCACAGATACGCAGTATTTT
TRBJ2-5 | TRBD2 | - | TRBV11-2 | CASSLWSGGGPQETQYF | TGTGCCAGCAGCTTATGGAGTGGCGGGGGGCCACAAGAGACCCAGTACTTC
TRBJ1-2 | - | few | TRBV3-1 | CASSQDRAVYYGYTF | TGTGCCAGCAGCCAAGATAGGGCCGTTTACTATGGCTACACCTTC
TRBJ2-7 | - | - | TRBV5-1 | CASSLDGEPYEQYF | TGCGCCAGCAGCTTAGACGGGGAGCCCTACGAGCAGTACTTC
TRBJ1-2 | - | - | TRBV5-1 | CASSLSDSYGYTF | TGCGCCAGCAGCTTGTCAGATTCCTATGGCTACACCTTC
TRBJ2-5 | - | - | TRBV6-1 | CASSLDRSVRETQYF | TGTGCCAGCAGCCTTGACAGGTCGGTACGAGAGACCCAGTACTTC
TRBJ2-5 | TRBD2 | - | TRBV6-9 | CASKLAGARETQYF | TGTGCCAGCAAACTAGCGGGGGCCCGGGAGACCCAGTACTTC
TRBJ2-2 | TRBD2 | - | TRBV27 | CASSLLAGPTGELFF | TGTGCCAGCAGTCTACTAGCGGGACCCACCGGGGAGCTGTTTTTT
TRBJ2-5 | TRBD2 | few | TRBV11-2 | CASSSGLADRETQYF | TGTGCCAGCAGCTCGGGACTAGCGGATAGAGAGACCCAGTACTTC
TRBJ1-2 | - | - | TRBV12-3/TRBV12-4 | CASSSLSRFGYTF | TGTGCCAGCAGTAGTCTTAGCCGATTCGGCTACACCTTC
TRBJ2-4 | - | few | TRBV18 | CASSPSFGSQGNIQYF | TGTGCCAGCTCACCCTCGTTCGGCTCGCAGGGGAACATTCAGTACTTC
TRBJ2-1 | - | - | TRBV5-1 | CASSLETRLAFYNEQFF | TGCGCCAGCAGCCTCGAAACGAGGCTAGCCTTTTACAATGAGCAGTTCTTC